The clone carrying this TCR beta chain occurred a few times. The sample is drawn from a study of blood T cells in healthy people across ages. For the second PCR, which ran for roughly 6 to 11 cycles, a sample-barcoded 5' primer and a J-beta primer mix were used. Each CDR3 protein gets one entry after TCRdb re-called the 5' RACE reads with MiXCR. The sample holds 910,000 or so distinct CDR3 sequences, roughly half seen once. CDR1 is DFQATT and CDR2 is SNEGSKA in the germline V gene (reference sequence). Germline trimming cut 6 bases from V and 2 bases from J; bases unmatched to any gene: 7. The length of the CDR3 is 13 residues.

The chain joins TRBV20-1 to TRBJ2-7, with TRBD2 matching 7 bases. Sequenced input: blood. The receptor comes from a woman aged 60 to 75 in good health. CDR3 in amino acids: CSALGRPTYEQYF. In DNA, the CDR3 is TGCAGTGCCCTCGGGAGGCCCACCTACGAGCAGTACTTC.